This T cell receptor beta chain was captured in a study of blood T cell repertoires in COVID-19 (dated by TCRdb to between 2020 and 2021). About the investigation overall: Samples covering the acute and convalescent phases of COVID-19 were provided by collaborators in the United States, Italy and Spain. The material from the prospective study consisted of cDNA or gDNA derived from T cells, B-cell-depleted T cells, or PBMCs. Subjects who had been exposed to COVID-19, were actively infected with it, or had recovered from it provided the deeply sampled blood TCRbeta repertoires that made up the dataset. A freely available public database, intended as a resource for researchers studying the immune response to SARS-CoV-2, is where the repertoires were released. The samples were drawn from the first 160 participants of the ongoing ImmuneRACE study and from 1,200 or so subjects provided by 6 global collaborators. The sample metadata nearly always contained a de-identified subject ID, COVID-19 status, age in years and sex. HLA class I and class II types, where available, came from metadata supplied by the sample provider rather than from assay-based typing. The paper's findings and limits, for the study overall: The quantity of clinical and demographic metadata differed by source and by participant and was supplied without curation.

A remark on this clone: The antigen it binds to is not known. Within one base of it there is no much larger clone, and no base qualities were kept.

According to the germline V gene, CDR1 reads SGHRS and CDR2 reads YFSETQ. The CDR3 has 12 amino acids, counting the end cysteine and phenylalanine. Just CDR3 DNA is preserved here, 36 bases in frame from base 1. The V and J ends are trimmed by 2 bases and 3 bases, leaving 5 bases between them. In the prospective study, participants were roughly 18 to 95 years old, resided in about two dozen geographic areas of the United States, and were enrolled through a virtual design. Cohort assignment in the prospective study relied on participant-reported clinical history from a screening survey and a study questionnaire. For ImmuneRACE Cohort 3, a participant was defined as recovered based on two consecutive negative NP/OP PCR tests, clearance by a healthcare professional, or resolution of symptoms. In the prospective study, whole blood, serum and a nasopharyngeal or oropharyngeal swab were collected from each participant by mobile phlebotomists. Additional blood draws and questionnaires over a 2-month period could optionally be provided by prospective study participants. Prospective study blood samples were shipped either frozen or at room temperature before DNA extraction.

TCRbeta CDR3 regions were amplified from genomic DNA by means of the immunoSEQ Assay, a bias-controlled multiplex PCR. Turning to the authors' computational methods: Nucleated cell counts per sample were estimated from amplification of reference gene primers within the assay. To quantify the absolute abundance of each unique TCRbeta CDR3 rearrangement, sequence reads were collapsed and filtered. For each sample, productive Simpson clonality was calculated by taking the square root of Simpson's diversity index across productive rearrangements. The clones in this table, taken by TCRdb from immuneACCESS, are in-frame only. Not every clone is retained; where verified, under half of the shortfall comes from an unresolved V gene, and the cause of the rest is unknown. Clonal size and the V and J genes are those of that table, whereas D and trimming came from the DNA. This sample is represented by roughly 200,000 clones; around 85% of them were singletons. Under 8% of the sample lies in the top ten.

This TCR derives from a middle-aged man who had recovered from COVID-19. This chain is built from TRBV5-1 and TRBJ1-1, with no confident D gene call. Material for sequencing was PBMCs or T cells enriched from blood (not recorded which). The bases are TGCGCCAGCAGCTTCCGGGACACTGAAGCTTTCTTT. This yields the protein CASSFRDTEAFF.